The sequence of this T cell receptor (beta chain) was determined in a study of cytomegalovirus exposure and HLA in healthy donors. The primer mix had 60 Vbeta and 13 Jbeta primers. Study processing details: Later, an analysis found approximately 80 million unique TCR beta chains, and 8.5 million to 12 million of these were shared. Sequenced by immunoSEQ multiplex PCR; TCRdb stores in-frame clones only, minus some. V and J calls and clone size follow that table, whereas D and trimming were derived from the DNA. The sample yields under 250,000 clones, 65% to 90% seen once. Findings and caveats of the study: TCR beta chains associated with HLA were, in a later analysis, more clonally expanded than equally common others. An Asian-associated ancestry cluster reportedly showed fewer N-insertions than the approximately 690-donor mean in a later analysis. TCR beta V- and J-gene trimming was later associated with a missense DCLRE1C variant.

This CDR3 contains 16 residues. Trimming removed 3 bases from V and 3 bases from J, with 18 bases in between. Germline-derived CDR1 and CDR2 are MNHEY and SMNVEV (reference sequence). Regarding this clone: The antigen remains undetermined.

Input material: PBMCs. The chain links TRBV27 to TRBJ2-7, with D possibly TRBD2 on 6 matching bases. The clonotype comes from a woman in her fifties or sixties in good health and CMV-seronegative. The CDR3 nucleotides are TGTGCCAGCAGTTTTTCCGCTAGCGTAAGCTTCTACGAGCAGTACTTC. Protein product: CASSFSASVSFYEQYF.